The clone carrying this T cell receptor beta chain was seen only a few times. No antigen is known for it. Arm-PCR of CDR3 regions with iRepertoire HTBI primers generated TCR beta libraries. A single record per CDR3 protein comes from TCRdb applying MiXCR to the multiplex PCR reads. The sample yields approximately 470,000 distinct CDR3 sequences, about 20% seen once. This entry comes from a study of regulatory T cells in long-lasting Graves disease. Documented time point: persistent/refractory GD, antithyroid drugs over 5 years with positive TRAb. After RNA was extracted from PBMCs, the TCR library was made from it. Notes on the study in general: New patients shared about 910 public clonotypes, and persistent patients shared more, with about 2,700.

Here the sequenced sample was peripheral blood mononuclear cells (PBMCs), taken when the disease was refractory, from a patient treated with antithyroid drugs. This receptor was identified in a female donor with Graves disease.

CDR3 sequence: CASSMPNLSVGEQFF. The CDR3 region has the DNA TGTGCCAGCAGTATGCCAAACTTAAGCGTCGGTGAGCAGTTCTTC. The chain carries TRBV12-3 or TRBV12-4 and TRBJ2-1; D not resolved. This CDR3 contains 15 residues. The V gene lost 5 bases and the J gene lost 9 bases, with 20 bases spanning the gap.